The clone carrying this T cell receptor (beta chain) was counted between two and nine times. Its antigen is undetermined. This sample is drawn from a study of beta chain features in type 1 diabetes. Study at large: Over all samples combined, fewer than 140,000,000 sorted cells were examined. Study-wide findings and caveats: For Type 1 diabetes patients, all four CD4+ subsets carried TCRB CDR3s that were moderately but significantly shorter.

Investigators reverse transcribed all isolated RNA, so they sequenced expressed TCRB transcripts. Produced via immunoSEQ multiplex PCR; TCRdb's table is partial and in-frame only. The table lists about 230,000 clones, roughly 17% of them singletons, with approximately 0.086% in the top ten. Trimming removed 3 bases at V and 5 bases at J, with 8 bases between. Germline CDR1 reads SGDLS; CDR2 reads YYNGEE. This CDR3 contains 13 residues. Sample: naive CD4+ T cells from blood. The receptor comes from a man in his thirties or forties with type 1 diabetes. The chain employs TRBV9 and TRBJ2-2; possibly TRBD2 for D (6 bases). The CDR3 DNA reads as TGTGCCAGCAGCGACCGGGGGACCGGGGAGCTGTTTTTT. Protein product: CASSDRGTGELFF.